This TCR beta chain derives from a study of control samples from healthy donors and cancer patients. Looked up from germline, CDR1 is SGHTA and CDR2 is FQGNSA. The CDR3 runs to 15 residues. The V gene lost 1 base and the J gene lost 6 bases, with 14 bases spanning the gap. The method was immunoSEQ multiplex PCR; TCRdb's version includes in-frame clones alone and lacks a portion of them. Of about 160,000 clones listed, roughly 90% are singletons. The source is a man aged 25 to 40 in good health. This chain links TRBV7-2 with TRBJ2-3; no reliable D call. The specimen was blood. As DNA, the CDR3 is TGTGCCAGCAGCTTAGTTTCTCTCAAGGGCGATACGCAGTATTTT. Translation gives CASSLVSLKGDTQYF.